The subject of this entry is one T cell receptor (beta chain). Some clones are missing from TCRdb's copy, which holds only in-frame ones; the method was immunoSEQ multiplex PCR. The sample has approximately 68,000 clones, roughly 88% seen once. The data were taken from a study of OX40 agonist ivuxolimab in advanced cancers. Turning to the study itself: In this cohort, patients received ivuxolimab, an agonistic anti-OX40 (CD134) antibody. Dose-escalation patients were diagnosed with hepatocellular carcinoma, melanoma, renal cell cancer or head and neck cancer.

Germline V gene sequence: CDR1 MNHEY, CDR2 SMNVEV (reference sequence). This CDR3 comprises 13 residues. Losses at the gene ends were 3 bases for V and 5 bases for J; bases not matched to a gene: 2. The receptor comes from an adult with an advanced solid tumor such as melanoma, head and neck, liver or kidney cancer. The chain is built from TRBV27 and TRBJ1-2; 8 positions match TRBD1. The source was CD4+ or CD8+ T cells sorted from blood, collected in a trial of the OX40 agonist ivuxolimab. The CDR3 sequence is CASSFNRGYGYTF. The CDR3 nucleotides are TGTGCCAGCAGTTTCAACAGGGGGTATGGCTACACCTTC.